The source of this T cell receptor beta chain is a study of prognosis after radiotherapy for stage I lung cancer. Study details: From April 2018 through January 2019, patients with stage I non-small cell lung cancer were enrolled. The tumor diagnosis was squamous cell carcinoma for roughly 7 patients and adenocarcinoma for about a dozen. Findings and caveats of the study: Reportedly, patients with and without metastases differed in TRBV and TRBJ gene usage.

The authors amplified TCR beta CDR3 from genomic DNA using two-round multiplex PCR. Gene-specific primers for each TRBV and TRBJ gene drove first-round PCR. Using its own MiXCR run on the multiplex PCR reads, TCRdb lists one record per CDR3 protein. The table includes 25,000 to 30,000 distinct CDR3 sequences, just over 40% detected once. Peripheral venous blood was drawn in approximately 5.7-milliliter volumes, with a draw taken at each of two separate time points. V shed 3 bases and J shed 2 bases, with 5 bases lying between them. In germline, CDR1 is MNHNS, CDR2 SASEGT. CDR3 length: 14 amino acids. Ten or more counts support this clonotype. Its antigen is still unknown.

This TCR was recovered from a donor older than 45 with non-small cell lung cancer. The sequencing used PBMCs, collected before or after stereotactic body radiation therapy (not recorded which). The rearrangement links TRBV6-1 to TRBJ2-6; D gene unclear. CDR3 residues: CASSEGAGANVLTF. The CDR3 region has the DNA TGTGCCAGCAGTGAGGGTGCTGGGGCCAACGTCCTGACTTTC.